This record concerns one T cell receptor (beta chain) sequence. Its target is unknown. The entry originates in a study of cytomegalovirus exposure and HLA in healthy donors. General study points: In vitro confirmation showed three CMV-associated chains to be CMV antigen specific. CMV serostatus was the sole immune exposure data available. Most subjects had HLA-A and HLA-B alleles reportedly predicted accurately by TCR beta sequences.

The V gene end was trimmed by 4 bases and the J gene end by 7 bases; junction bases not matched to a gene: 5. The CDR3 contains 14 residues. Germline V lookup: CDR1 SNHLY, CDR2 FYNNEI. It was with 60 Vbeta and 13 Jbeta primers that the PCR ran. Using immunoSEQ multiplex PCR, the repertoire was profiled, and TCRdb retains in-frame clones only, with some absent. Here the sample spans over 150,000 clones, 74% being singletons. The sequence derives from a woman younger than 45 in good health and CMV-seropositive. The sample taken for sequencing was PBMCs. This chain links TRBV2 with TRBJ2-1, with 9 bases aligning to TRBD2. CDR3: CASSGGLATNEQFF. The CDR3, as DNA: TGTGCCAGCAGTGGGGGACTAGCCACTAATGAGCAGTTCTTC.